The entry that follows covers one T cell receptor beta chain sequence. The data were taken from a study of CD8 T cells in ankylosing spondylitis. Each CDR3 protein gets one entry after TCRdb re-called the 5' RACE reads with MiXCR. Counted here are about 140,000 distinct CDR3 sequences, approximately 32% occurring once; the ten biggest clones make up around 6.2%. Germline V gene lookup returns CDR1 SGHAT and CDR2 FQNNGV. The CDR3 is 13 amino acids. The V end was cut by 0 bases, the J end by 0 bases, with 0 bases between. The gene calls are TRBV11-2 and TRBJ2-4; no clear D. This receptor was identified in a male donor with ankylosing spondylitis. Specimen: synovial fluid, either unsorted or a sorted T cell fraction (not recorded which). The CDR3 coding sequence is TGTGCCAGCAGCTTAGAAGCCAAAAACATTCAGTACTTC. It yields the protein CASSLEAKNIQYF.